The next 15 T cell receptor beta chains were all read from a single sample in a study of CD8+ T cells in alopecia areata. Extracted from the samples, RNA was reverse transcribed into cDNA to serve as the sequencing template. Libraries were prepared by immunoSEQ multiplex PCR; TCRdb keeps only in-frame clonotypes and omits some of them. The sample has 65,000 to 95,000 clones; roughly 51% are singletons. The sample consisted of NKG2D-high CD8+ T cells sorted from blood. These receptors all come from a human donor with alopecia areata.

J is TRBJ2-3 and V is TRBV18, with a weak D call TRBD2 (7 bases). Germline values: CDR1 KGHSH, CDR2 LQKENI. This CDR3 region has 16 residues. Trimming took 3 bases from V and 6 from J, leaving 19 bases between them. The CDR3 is CASSPSGTRGTDTQYF. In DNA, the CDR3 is TGTGCCAGCTCACCGAGCGGGACAAGGGGAACTGATACGCAGTATTTT.

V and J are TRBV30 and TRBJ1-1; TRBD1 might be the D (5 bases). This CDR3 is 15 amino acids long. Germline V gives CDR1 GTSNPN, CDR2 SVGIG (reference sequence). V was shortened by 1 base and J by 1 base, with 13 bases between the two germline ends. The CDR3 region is CAWSEGPWGNTEAFF. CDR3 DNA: TGTGCCTGGAGTGAGGGGCCTTGGGGGAACACTGAAGCTTTCTTT.

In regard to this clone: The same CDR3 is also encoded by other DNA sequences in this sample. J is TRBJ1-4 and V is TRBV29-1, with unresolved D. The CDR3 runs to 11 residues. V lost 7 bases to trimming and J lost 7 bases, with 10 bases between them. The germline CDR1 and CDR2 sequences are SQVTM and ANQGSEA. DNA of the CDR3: TGCAGCGCCGGAGGTGGTGAAAAACTGTTTTTT. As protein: CSAGGGEKLFF. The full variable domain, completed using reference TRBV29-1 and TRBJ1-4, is SAVISQKPSRDICQRGTSLTIQCQVDSQVTMMFWYRQQPGQSLTLIATANQGSEATYESGFVIDKFPISRPNLTFSTLTVSNMSPEDSSIYLCSAGGGEKLFFGSGTQLSVL.

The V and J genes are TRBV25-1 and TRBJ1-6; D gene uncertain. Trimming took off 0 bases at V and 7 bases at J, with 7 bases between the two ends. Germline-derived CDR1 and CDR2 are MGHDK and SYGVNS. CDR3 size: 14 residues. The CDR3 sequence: CASSEYSANSPLHF. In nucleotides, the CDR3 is TGTGCCAGCAGTGAATACAGTGCAAATTCACCCCTCCACTTT. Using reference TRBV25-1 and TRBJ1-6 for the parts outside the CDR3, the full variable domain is EADIYQTPRYLVIGTGKKITLECSQTMGHDKMYWYQQDPGMELHLIHYSYGVNSTEKGDLSSESTVSRIRTEHFPLTLESARPSHTSQYLCASSEYSANSPLHFGNGTRLTVT.

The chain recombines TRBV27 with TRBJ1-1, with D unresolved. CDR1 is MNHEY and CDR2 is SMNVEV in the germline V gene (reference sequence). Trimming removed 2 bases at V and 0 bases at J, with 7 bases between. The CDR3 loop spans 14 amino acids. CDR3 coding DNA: TGTGCCAGCAGTTTAGATGTCATGAACACTGAAGCTTTCTTT. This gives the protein CASSLDVMNTEAFF.

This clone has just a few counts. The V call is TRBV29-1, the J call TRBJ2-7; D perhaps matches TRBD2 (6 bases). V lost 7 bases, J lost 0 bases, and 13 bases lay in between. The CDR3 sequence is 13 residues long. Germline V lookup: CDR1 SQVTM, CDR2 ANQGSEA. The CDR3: CSAPSATSYEQYF. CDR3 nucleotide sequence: TGCAGCGCTCCTAGCGCGACCTCCTACGAGCAGTACTTC.

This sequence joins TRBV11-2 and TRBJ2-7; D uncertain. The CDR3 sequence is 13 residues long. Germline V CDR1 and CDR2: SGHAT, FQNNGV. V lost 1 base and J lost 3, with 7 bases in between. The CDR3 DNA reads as TGTGCCAGCAGCTTAGCTATAGTCTACGAGCAGTACTTC. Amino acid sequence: CASSLAIVYEQYF.

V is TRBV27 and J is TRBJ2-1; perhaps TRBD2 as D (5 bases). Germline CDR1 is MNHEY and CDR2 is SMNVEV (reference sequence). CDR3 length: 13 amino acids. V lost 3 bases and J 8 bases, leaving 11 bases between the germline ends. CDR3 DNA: TGTGCCAGCAGTTTCGGAGGAGACTATGAGCAGTTCTTC. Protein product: CASSFGGDYEQFF.

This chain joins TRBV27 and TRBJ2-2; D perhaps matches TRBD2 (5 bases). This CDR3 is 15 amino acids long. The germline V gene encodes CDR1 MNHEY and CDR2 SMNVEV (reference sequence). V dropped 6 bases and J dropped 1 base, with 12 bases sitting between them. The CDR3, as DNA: TGTGCCAGCAGCCCCCGGGATTTGAACACCGGGGAGCTGTTTTTT. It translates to CASSPRDLNTGELFF.

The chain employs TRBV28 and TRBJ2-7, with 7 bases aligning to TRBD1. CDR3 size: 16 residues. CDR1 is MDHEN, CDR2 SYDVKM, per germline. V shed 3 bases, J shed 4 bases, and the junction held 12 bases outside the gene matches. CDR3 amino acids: CASSFPRVQGKYEQYF. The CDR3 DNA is TGTGCCAGCAGTTTCCCCCGGGTACAGGGGAAATACGAGCAGTACTTC.

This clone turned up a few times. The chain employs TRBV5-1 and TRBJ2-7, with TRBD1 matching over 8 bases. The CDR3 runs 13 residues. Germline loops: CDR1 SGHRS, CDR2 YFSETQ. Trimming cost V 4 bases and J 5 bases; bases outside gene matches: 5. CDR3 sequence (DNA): TGCGCCAGCAGCCCGGACAGGGATGACGAGCAGTACTTC. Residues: CASSPDRDDEQYF.

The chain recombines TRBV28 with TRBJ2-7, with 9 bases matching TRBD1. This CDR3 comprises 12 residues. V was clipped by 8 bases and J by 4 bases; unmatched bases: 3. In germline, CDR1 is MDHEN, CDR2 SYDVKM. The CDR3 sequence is CASHRGLYEQYF. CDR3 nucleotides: TGTGCCAGCCACAGGGGGCTATACGAGCAGTACTTC.

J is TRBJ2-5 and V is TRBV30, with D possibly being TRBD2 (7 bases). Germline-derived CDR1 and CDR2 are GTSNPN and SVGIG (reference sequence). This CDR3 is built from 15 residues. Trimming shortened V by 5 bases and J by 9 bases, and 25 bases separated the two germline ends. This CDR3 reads CAWGFAGGGSSAQYF. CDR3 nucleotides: TGTGCCTGGGGCTTCGCTGGCGGGGGCTCTTCGGCCCAGTACTTC.

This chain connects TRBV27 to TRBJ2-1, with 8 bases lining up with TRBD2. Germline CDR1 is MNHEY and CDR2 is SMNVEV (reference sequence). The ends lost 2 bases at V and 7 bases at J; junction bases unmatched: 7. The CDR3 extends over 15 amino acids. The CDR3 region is CASSLRGGGGNEQFF. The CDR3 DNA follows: TGTGCCAGCAGTTTACGGGGGGGCGGGGGAAATGAGCAGTTCTTC.

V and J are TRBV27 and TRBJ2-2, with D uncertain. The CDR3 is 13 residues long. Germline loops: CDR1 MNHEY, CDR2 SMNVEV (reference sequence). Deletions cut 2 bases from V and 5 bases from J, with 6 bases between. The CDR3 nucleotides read TGTGCCAGCAGTTTAGGGGAAACCGGGGAGCTGTTTTTT. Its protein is CASSLGETGELFF.